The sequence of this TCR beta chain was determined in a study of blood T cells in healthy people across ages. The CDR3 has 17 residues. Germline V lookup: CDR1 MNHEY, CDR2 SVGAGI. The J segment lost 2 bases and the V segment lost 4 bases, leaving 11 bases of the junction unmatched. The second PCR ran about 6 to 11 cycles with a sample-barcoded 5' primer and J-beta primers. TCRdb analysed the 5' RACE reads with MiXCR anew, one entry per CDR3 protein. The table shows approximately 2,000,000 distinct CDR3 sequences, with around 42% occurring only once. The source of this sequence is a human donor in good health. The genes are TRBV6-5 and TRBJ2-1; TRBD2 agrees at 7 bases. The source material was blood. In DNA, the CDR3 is TGTGCCAGCAGTTGGGACGGGGGGTCAGGCCCCTACAATGAGCAGTTCTTC. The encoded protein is CASSWDGGSGPYNEQFF.